These 7 T cell receptor beta chains originate from one sample sequenced in a study of blood T cell repertoires in COVID-19. Only in-frame clones appear in the TCRdb table, and some are missing; sequencing was by immunoSEQ multiplex PCR. The sample has 200,000 to 250,000 clones, almost 90% seen once; the top ten hold about 1.3%. Source material: peripheral blood. The receptor set was obtained from a man older than 75 with acute or convalescent COVID-19.

On this clone: The same CDR3 is also encoded by other DNA sequences in this sample. This rearrangement joins TRBV19 to TRBJ1-1, with TRBD1 identical over 7 bases. Losses at the gene ends were 4 bases for V and 3 bases for J; bases not matched to a gene: 2. Germline V lookup: CDR1 LNHDA, CDR2 SQIVND (reference sequence). The CDR3 length is 13 residues. The CDR3 sequence: CASSNTGDTEAFF. The CDR3 DNA sequence: TGTGCCAGTAGTAATACAGGGGACACTGAAGCTTTCTTT.

This clone was seen a single time. J is TRBJ1-4 and V is TRBV5-1; D might be TRBD1 (5 bases). Germline V gene data show CDR1 as SGHRS and CDR2 as YFSETQ. The CDR3 contains 15 residues. The V end was cut by 0 bases, the J end by 6 bases, with 12 bases between. Here the CDR3 DNA reads TGCGCCAGCAGCTTGGCGGGGGTTTGGGATGAAAAACTGTTTTTT. Amino acid sequence: CASSLAGVWDEKLFF.

The chain links TRBV27 to TRBJ2-4; the match to TRBD1 covers 7 bases. Germline trimming cut 2 bases from V and 2 bases from J; bases unmatched to any gene: 6. This CDR3 has 16 residues. The V gene's germline CDR1 is MNHEY and CDR2 SMNVEV (reference sequence). The CDR3 region is CASSLVPGQSKNIQYF. CDR3 in DNA: TGTGCCAGCAGTTTAGTCCCGGGACAGTCCAAAAACATTCAGTACTTC.

The chain combines TRBV6-2 or TRBV6-3 with TRBJ1-5; 10 nucleotides agree with TRBD1. V lost 5 bases and J lost 3; bases outside the gene matches: 4. Per germline, CDR1 MNHEY and CDR2 SVGEGT. This CDR3 has 15 residues. The CDR3 loop reads CASSRQGANNQPQHF. CDR3 bases: TGTGCCAGCAGTCGACAGGGGGCCAACAATCAGCCCCAGCATTTT.

The J gene is TRBJ2-6, the V gene TRBV27, with a tentative D call TRBD1 (5 bases). Germline V gene data show CDR1 as MNHEY and CDR2 as SMNVEV (reference sequence). The CDR3 runs to 15 residues. Trimming cost V 0 bases and J 3 bases, with 6 bases left between them. CDR3 residues: CASSLSGVGANVLTF. For the CDR3, the DNA is TGTGCCAGCAGTTTATCAGGGGTTGGGGCCAACGTCCTGACTTTC.

In this sample, this clone turned up a few times. V and J are TRBV29-1 and TRBJ1-2; D not resolved. The V end was cut by 4 bases, the J end by 6 bases, with 18 bases between. Germline CDR1 reads SQVTM; CDR2 reads ANQGSEA. The CDR3 runs 14 residues. CDR3: CSVGTRGYNDGYTF. In DNA, the CDR3 is TGCAGCGTTGGGACCCGGGGTTATAATGATGGCTACACCTTC.

The rearrangement joins TRBV4-3 to TRBJ1-1; the D gene is possibly TRBD1 (5 bases). This CDR3 region has 15 residues. The V gene lost 3 bases and the J gene lost 1 base, with 12 bases spanning the gap. Germline loops: CDR1 LGHNA, CDR2 YSLEER. CDR3 protein: CASSQYRTPNTEAFF. Here the CDR3 DNA reads TGCGCCAGCAGCCAGTACAGGACCCCGAACACTGAAGCTTTCTTT.